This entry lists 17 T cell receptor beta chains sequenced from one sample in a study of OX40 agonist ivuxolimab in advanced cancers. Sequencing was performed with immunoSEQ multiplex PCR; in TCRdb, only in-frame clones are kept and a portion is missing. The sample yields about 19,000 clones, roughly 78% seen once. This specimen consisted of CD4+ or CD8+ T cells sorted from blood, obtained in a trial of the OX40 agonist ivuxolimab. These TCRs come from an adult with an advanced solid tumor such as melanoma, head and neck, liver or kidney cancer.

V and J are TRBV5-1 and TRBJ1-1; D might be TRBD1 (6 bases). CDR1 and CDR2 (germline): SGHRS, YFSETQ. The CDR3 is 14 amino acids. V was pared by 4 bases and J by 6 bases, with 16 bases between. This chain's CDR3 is CASSPPRGAAEAFF. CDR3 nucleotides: TGCGCCAGCAGCCCTCCGCGGGGGGCAGCTGAAGCTTTCTTT.

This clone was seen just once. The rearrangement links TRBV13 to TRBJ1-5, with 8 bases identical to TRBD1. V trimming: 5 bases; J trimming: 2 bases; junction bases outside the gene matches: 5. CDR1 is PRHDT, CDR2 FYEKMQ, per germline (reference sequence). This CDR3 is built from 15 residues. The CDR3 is CASSLGQGGNQPQHF. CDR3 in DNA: TGTGCCAGCAGCCTTGGACAGGGCGGCAATCAGCCCCAGCATTTT.

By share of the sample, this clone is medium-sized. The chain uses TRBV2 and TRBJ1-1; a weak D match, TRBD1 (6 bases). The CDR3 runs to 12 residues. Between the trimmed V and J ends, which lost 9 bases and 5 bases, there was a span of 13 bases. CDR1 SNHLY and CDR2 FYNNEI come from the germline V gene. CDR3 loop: CARTGTSTEAFF. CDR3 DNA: TGTGCCAGGACAGGCACATCAACTGAAGCTTTCTTT.

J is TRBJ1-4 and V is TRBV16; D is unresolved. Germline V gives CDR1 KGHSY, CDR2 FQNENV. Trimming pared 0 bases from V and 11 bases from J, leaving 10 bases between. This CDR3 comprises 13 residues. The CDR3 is CASSQSNNDKLFF. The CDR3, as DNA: TGTGCCAGCAGCCAATCGAACAACGACAAACTGTTTTTT. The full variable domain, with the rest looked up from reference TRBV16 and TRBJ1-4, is GEEVAQTPKHLVRGEGQKAKLYCAPIKGHSYVFWYQQVLKNEFKFLISFQNENVFDETGMPKERFSAKCLPNSPCSLEIQATKLEDSAVYFCASSQSNNDKLFFGSGTQLSVL.

The CDR3 bases are TGTGCCAGCAGCGCAATAATGAACACTGAAGCTTTCTTT. It specifies CASSAIMNTEAFF. The rearrangement uses TRBV9 and TRBJ1-1; D is unclear. V lost 3 bases and J 0 bases, leaving 6 bases between the germline ends. CDR3 length: 13 residues. The germline V gene encodes CDR1 SGDLS and CDR2 YYNGEE.

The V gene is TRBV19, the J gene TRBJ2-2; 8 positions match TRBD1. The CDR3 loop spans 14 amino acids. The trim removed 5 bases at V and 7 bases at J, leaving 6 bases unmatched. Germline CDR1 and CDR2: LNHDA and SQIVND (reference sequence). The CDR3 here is CASSPGTGLGELFF. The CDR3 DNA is TGTGCCAGTAGTCCGGGGACAGGACTCGGGGAGCTGTTTTTT.

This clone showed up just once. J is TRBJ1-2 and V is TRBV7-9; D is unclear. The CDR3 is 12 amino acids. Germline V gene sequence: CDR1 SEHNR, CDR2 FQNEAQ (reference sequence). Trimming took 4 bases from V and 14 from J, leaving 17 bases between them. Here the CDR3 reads CASSYLDGPFTF. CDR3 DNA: TGTGCCAGCAGCTATCTGGACGGCCCTTTTACCTTC.

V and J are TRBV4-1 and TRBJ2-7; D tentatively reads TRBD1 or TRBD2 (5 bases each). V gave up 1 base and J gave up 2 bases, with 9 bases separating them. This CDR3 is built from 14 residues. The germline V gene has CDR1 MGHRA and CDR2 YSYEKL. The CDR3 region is CASSQARGPYEQYF. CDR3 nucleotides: TGCGCCAGCAGCCAAGCAAGGGGACCCTACGAGCAGTACTTC.

The CDR3 sequence is CASSFGGEKLFF. The CDR3 DNA reads as TGTGCCAGCAGTTTTGGGGGTGAAAAACTGTTTTTT. V gene TRBV25-1 combines with J gene TRBJ1-4; tentative D call: TRBD1 (5 bases). The length of the CDR3 is 12 residues. Germline assignment: CDR1 MGHDK and CDR2 SYGVNS. V dropped 5 bases and J dropped 7 bases, with 8 bases sitting between them.

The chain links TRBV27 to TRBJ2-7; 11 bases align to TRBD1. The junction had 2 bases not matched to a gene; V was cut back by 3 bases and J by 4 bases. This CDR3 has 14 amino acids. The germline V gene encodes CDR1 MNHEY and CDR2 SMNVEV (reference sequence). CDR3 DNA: TGTGCCAGCAGTTTGGGACAGGGGGTGTACGAGCAGTACTTC. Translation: CASSLGQGVYEQYF.

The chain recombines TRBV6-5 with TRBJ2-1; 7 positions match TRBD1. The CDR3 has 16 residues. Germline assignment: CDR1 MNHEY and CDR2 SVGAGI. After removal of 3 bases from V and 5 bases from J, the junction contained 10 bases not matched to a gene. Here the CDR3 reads CASSYSRVTGDNEQFF. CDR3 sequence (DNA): TGTGCCAGCAGTTATTCGCGCGTTACAGGGGACAATGAGCAGTTCTTC.

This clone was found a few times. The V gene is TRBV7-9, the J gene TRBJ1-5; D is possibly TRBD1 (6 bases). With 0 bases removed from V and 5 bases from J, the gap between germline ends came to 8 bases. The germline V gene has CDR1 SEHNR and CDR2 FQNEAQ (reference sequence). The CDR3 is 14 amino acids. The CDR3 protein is CASSLAAGDQPQHF. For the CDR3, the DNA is TGTGCCAGCAGCTTAGCGGCAGGGGATCAGCCCCAGCATTTT.

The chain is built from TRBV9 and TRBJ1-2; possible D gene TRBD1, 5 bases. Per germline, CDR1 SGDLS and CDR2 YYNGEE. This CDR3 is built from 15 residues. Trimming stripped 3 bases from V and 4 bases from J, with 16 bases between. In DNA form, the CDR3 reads TGTGCCAGCAGCGCCCCGAGGGGTATGGGCTATGGCTACACCTTC. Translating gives CASSAPRGMGYGYTF.

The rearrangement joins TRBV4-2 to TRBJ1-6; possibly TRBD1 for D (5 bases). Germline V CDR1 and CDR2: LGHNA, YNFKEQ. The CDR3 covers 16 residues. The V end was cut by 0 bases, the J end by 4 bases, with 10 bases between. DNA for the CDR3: TGTGCCAGCAGCCAAGAAGACAGCGATTATAATTCACCCCTCCACTTT. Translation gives CASSQEDSDYNSPLHF.

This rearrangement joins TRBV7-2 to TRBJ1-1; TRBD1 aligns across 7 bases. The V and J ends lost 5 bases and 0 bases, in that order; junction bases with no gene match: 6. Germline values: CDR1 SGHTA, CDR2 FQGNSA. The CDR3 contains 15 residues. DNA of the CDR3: TGTGCCAGCAGCAGAATGACAGGGATGAACACTGAAGCTTTCTTT. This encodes CASSRMTGMNTEAFF.

CDR3 in DNA: TGTGCCAGCAGCTTACTGACAGGGGCGTGGAACACTGAAGCTTTCTTT. Translating it yields CASSLLTGAWNTEAFF. V usage is TRBV7-2 and J usage is TRBJ1-1; the match to TRBD1 covers 8 bases. In germline, CDR1 is SGHTA, CDR2 FQGNSA. The CDR3 runs 16 residues. V was clipped by 2 bases and J by 1 base; unmatched bases: 6.

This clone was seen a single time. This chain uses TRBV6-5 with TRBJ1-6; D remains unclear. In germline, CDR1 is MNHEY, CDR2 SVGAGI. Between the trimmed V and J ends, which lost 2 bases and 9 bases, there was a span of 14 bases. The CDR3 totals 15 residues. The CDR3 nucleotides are TGTGCCAGCAGTTACGGTTTGGGAAAAGGTTCACCCCTCCACTTT. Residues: CASSYGLGKGSPLHF.